The clone carrying this T cell receptor (beta chain) was counted only a few times. V lost 2 bases to trimming and J lost 3 bases; unmatched junction nucleotides: 8. This CDR3 is 17 amino acids long. Germline V lookup: CDR1 LNHNV, CDR2 YYDKDF (reference sequence). These data originate in a study of cytomegalovirus exposure and HLA in healthy donors. The PCR had 60 Vbeta and 13 Jbeta primers. Methods used by the authors: Later reanalysis found 70 million to 95 million unique TCR beta chains, around 10 million of them shared. Data came from immunoSEQ multiplex PCR; TCRdb stores just in-frame clones and leaves some out. V and J calls and clone size are given by that table; D and trimming were obtained from the DNA. Altogether 110,000 to 150,000 clones are present, around 75% being singletons, with the ten largest covering around 4.7%.

The sequenced sample consisted of PBMCs. The V call is TRBV15, the J call TRBJ1-1, with TRBD1 matching over 11 bases. The source is a man in his 60s in good health and CMV-seronegative. The CDR3 reads CATSRFPGQGEYTEAFF. As DNA, the CDR3 is TGTGCCACCAGCAGATTTCCGGGACAGGGGGAATACACTGAAGCTTTCTTT. The variable domain in full, completed from reference TRBV15 and TRBJ1-1, reads DAMVIQNPRYQVTQFGKPVTLSCSQTLNHNVMYWYQQKSSQAPKLLFHYYDKDFNNEADTPDNFQSRRPNTSFCFLDIRSPGLGDTAMYLCATSRFPGQGEYTEAFFGQGTRLTVV.